This T cell receptor beta chain was found in a study of identical twins. The CDR3 runs to 12 residues. Germline V gives CDR1 MNHEY, CDR2 SVGAGI. The V and J ends lost 0 bases and 8 bases respectively, with 8 bases between them. MiXCR was run by TCRdb on the 5' RACE reads, yielding one entry per CDR3 protein. The sample consists of about 520,000 distinct CDR3 sequences, around 20% of them appearing once. Separately, the same data were catalogued under a study of T cells expressing NK-cell markers.

V usage is TRBV6-5 and J usage is TRBJ2-7; no firm D call. The sample was CD4+ T cells sorted from blood. The source of this sequence is a woman aged 18-29 years in good health. The CDR3 protein is CASSYSREKQYF. The CDR3 coding sequence is TGTGCCAGCAGTTACTCAAGAGAAAAGCAGTACTTC.